This T cell receptor beta chain was recovered during a study of identical twins. TCRdb reprocessed the 5' RACE reads with MiXCR, giving one entry per CDR3 protein. The repertoire holds about 200,000 distinct CDR3 sequences, about 7.5% seen once, with approximately 2% in the top ten. As concerns this clonotype: Antigen unknown.

Germline CDR1 reads LGHDT; CDR2 reads YNNKEL (reference sequence). The CDR3 covers 17 residues. The V and J ends lost 2 bases and 6 bases, in that order; junction bases with no gene match: 16. Study-wide results and limits: Conclusions leaned on cross-sectional statistical analysis and did not track the same donors over time. Less excess twin sharing appeared in beta out-of-frame sequences. Twin sharing of out-of-frame TCR alpha was underestimated by models in monozygotic pairs.

These sequences were also reported in another study, on yellow fever vaccine responses in identical twins.

The source material was memory (CD45RO+) T cells sorted from blood. The chain has TRBV3-1 and TRBJ2-7, with 7 nucleotides matching TRBD1. The clonotype was recovered from a woman between 18 and 29 years old in good health. The CDR3 DNA reads TGTGCCAGCAGCCAATCTCCGGCAGGGGGACCCGAGGGCGAGCAGTACTTC. Translating gives CASSQSPAGGPEGEQYF.